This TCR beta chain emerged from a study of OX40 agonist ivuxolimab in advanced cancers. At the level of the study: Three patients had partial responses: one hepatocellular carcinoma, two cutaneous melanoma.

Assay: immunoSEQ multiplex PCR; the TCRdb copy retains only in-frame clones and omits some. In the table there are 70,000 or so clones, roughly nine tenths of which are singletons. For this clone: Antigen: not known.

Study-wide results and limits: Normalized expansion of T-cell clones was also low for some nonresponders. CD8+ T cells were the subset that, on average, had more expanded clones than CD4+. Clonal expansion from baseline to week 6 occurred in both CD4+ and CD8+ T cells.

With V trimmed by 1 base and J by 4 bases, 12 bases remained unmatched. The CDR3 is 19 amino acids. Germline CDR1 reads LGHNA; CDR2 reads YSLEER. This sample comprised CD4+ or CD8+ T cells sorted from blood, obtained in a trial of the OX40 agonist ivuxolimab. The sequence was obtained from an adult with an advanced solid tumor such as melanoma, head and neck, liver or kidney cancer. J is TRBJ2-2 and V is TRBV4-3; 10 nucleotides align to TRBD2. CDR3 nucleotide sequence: TGCGCCAGCAGCCAAGTAATCAAGCGGGAGGGCCGAGGCACCGGGGAGCTGTTTTTT. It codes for CASSQVIKREGRGTGELFF.